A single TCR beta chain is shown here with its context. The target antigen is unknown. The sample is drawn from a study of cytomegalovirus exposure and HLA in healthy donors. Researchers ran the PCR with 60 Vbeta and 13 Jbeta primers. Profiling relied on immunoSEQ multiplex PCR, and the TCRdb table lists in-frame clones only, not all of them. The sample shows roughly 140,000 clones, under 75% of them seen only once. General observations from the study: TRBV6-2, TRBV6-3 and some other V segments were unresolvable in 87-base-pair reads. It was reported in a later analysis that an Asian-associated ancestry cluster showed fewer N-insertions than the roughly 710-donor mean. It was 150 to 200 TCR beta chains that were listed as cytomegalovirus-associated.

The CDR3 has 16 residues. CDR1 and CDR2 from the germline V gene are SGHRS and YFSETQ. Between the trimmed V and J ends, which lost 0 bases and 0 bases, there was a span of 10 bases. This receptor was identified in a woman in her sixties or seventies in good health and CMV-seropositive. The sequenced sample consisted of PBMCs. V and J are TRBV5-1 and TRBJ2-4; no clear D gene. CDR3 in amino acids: CASSLGSVIAKNIQYF. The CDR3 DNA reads TGCGCCAGCAGCTTGGGATCAGTTATAGCCAAAAACATTCAGTACTTC.